One and the same sample provided the 27 T cell receptor beta chains below, sequenced in a study of cytomegalovirus exposure and HLA in healthy donors. The PCR contained 60 Vbeta and 13 Jbeta primers. Assay: immunoSEQ multiplex PCR; the TCRdb copy retains only in-frame clones and omits some. The table shows more than 85,000 clones, with 69% occurring only once. Sequenced: PBMCs. The source is a woman in her 70s in good health and CMV-seropositive.

V gene TRBV29-1 combines with J gene TRBJ1-2; tentatively, D is TRBD1 (5 bases). Trimming removed 3 bases from V and 4 bases from J, with 9 bases in between. The length of the CDR3 is 12 residues. Germline loops: CDR1 SQVTM, CDR2 ANQGSEA. CDR3 nucleotide sequence: TGCAGCGTTGAGGGACTGTCCTATGGCTACACCTTC. Protein: CSVEGLSYGYTF.

This chain connects TRBV30 to TRBJ2-4; 13 bases line up with TRBD2. V trimming: 2 bases; J trimming: 0 bases; junction bases outside the gene matches: 16. The germline CDR1 and CDR2 sequences are GTSNPN and SVGIG (reference sequence). The CDR3 has 21 amino acids. CDR3: CAWSTHTRTSGGPLAKNIQYF. In DNA form, the CDR3 reads TGTGCCTGGAGTACCCACACCCGGACTAGCGGGGGACCCCTAGCCAAAAACATTCAGTACTTC.

This sequence joins TRBV30 and TRBJ1-1; 7 bases line up with TRBD1. The germline V gene encodes CDR1 GTSNPN and CDR2 SVGIG (reference sequence). This CDR3 has 13 residues. The J segment lost 6 bases and the V segment lost 3 bases, leaving 7 bases of the junction unmatched. The CDR3 region is CAWSPQGTSEAFF. Written as DNA, the CDR3 is TGTGCCTGGAGCCCACAGGGGACCTCTGAAGCTTTCTTT. Together with reference TRBV30 and TRBJ1-1, the CDR3 gives the full variable domain: SQTIHQWPATLVQPVGSPLSLECTVEGTSNPNLYWYRQAAGRGLQLLFYSVGIGQISSEVPQNLSASRPQDRQFILSSKKLLLSDSGFYLCAWSPQGTSEAFFGQGTRLTVV.

This clone was observed a handful of times. Written as DNA, the CDR3 is TGTGCCAGCAGTGATCCGGGACAGGGGATCAATGAGCAGTTCTTC. Amino acid sequence: CASSDPGQGINEQFF. The rearrangement uses TRBV2 and TRBJ2-1, with TRBD1 identical over 10 bases. J was trimmed by 6 bases and V by 3 bases; bases with no gene match: 5. Germline V CDR1 and CDR2: SNHLY, FYNNEI. The CDR3 length is 15 residues.

Here the CDR3 reads CASSDRGFTGELFF. In DNA, the CDR3 is TGTGCCAGCAGCGACAGGGGTTTTACCGGGGAGCTGTTTTTT. The chain recombines TRBV9 with TRBJ2-2, with 7 bases identical to TRBD1. CDR1 is SGDLS and CDR2 is YYNGEE in the germline V gene. The J segment lost 5 bases and the V segment lost 3 bases, leaving 4 bases of the junction unmatched. The CDR3 extends over 14 amino acids.

V is TRBV9 and J is TRBJ2-5; the D is unclear. The CDR3 is 11 residues long. V shed 7 bases and J shed 7 bases, with 11 bases lying between them. Looked up from germline, CDR1 is SGDLS and CDR2 is YYNGEE. CDR3 sequence (DNA): TGTGCCAGCTCTAGGTCCGGGACCCAGTACTTC. Its translation is CASSRSGTQYF.

This chain links TRBV30 with TRBJ2-2, with 9 positions matching TRBD1. With 1 base clipped from V and 6 bases from J, the junction kept 6 bases outside the gene matches. The CDR3 consists of 15 residues. Germline V lookup: CDR1 GTSNPN, CDR2 SVGIG (reference sequence). The CDR3 is CAWSGLGTGSGELFF. Written as DNA, the CDR3 is TGTGCCTGGAGTGGCCTAGGGACAGGGTCCGGGGAGCTGTTTTTT. Supplemented by reference TRBV30 and TRBJ2-2, the full variable domain reads SQTIHQWPATLVQPVGSPLSLECTVEGTSNPNLYWYRQAAGRGLQLLFYSVGIGQISSEVPQNLSASRPQDRQFILSSKKLLLSDSGFYLCAWSGLGTGSGELFFGEGSRLTVL.

The genes are TRBV6-1 and TRBJ1-2, with 9 nucleotides matching TRBD1. With 1 base clipped from V and 4 bases from J, the junction kept 7 bases outside the gene matches. The CDR3 is 16 residues long. Germline V gives CDR1 MNHNS, CDR2 SASEGT. CDR3 nucleotide sequence: TGTGCCAGCAGTGAAGTAGGGACAGGGTCTACCTATGGCTACACCTTC. Protein: CASSEVGTGSTYGYTF.

This clone was counted once. This rearrangement joins TRBV5-1 to TRBJ1-2, with D hard to call. V lost 1 base to trimming and J lost 8 bases, with 12 bases between them. Germline-derived CDR1 and CDR2 are SGHRS and YFSETQ. This CDR3 comprises 13 residues. Written as DNA, the CDR3 is TGCGCCAGCAGCTTGATAGAAGGAGAAGGCTACACCTTC. It yields the protein CASSLIEGEGYTF.

V gene TRBV30 combines with J gene TRBJ1-5, with a tentative D call TRBD1 (6 bases). This CDR3 has 15 amino acids. Germline CDR1 is GTSNPN and CDR2 is SVGIG (reference sequence). Deletions cut 2 bases from V and 2 bases from J, with 13 bases between. CDR3 amino acids: CAWSPGTPGNQPQHF. The CDR3 region has the DNA TGTGCCTGGAGTCCCGGGACACCCGGCAATCAGCCCCAGCATTTT.

This clone was found a few times. The chain employs TRBV6-1 and TRBJ1-5; the match to TRBD1 covers 7 bases. The CDR3 runs to 15 residues. CDR1 and CDR2 from the germline V gene are MNHNS and SASEGT. Trimming removed 0 bases from V and 5 bases from J; junction bases left unmatched: 4. CDR3: CASSEAGGGHQPQHF. In DNA form, the CDR3 reads TGTGCCAGCAGTGAAGCAGGGGGCGGTCATCAGCCCCAGCATTTT.

The chain combines TRBV29-1 with TRBJ2-7, with 10 positions matching TRBD1. Germline V CDR1 and CDR2: SQVTM, ANQGSEA. The CDR3 is made up of 13 amino acids. The J segment lost 1 base and the V segment lost 7 bases, leaving 4 bases of the junction unmatched. CDR3 loop: CSARTGGSYEQYF. The CDR3 nucleotides are TGCAGCGCCCGGACAGGGGGGTCCTACGAGCAGTACTTC.

This chain uses TRBV7-2 with TRBJ2-7; TRBD2 might be the D (5 bases). V lost 4 bases to trimming and J lost 0 bases, with 10 bases between them. CDR3 length: 14 residues. CDR1 SGHTA and CDR2 FQGNSA come from the germline V gene. In DNA, the CDR3 is TGTGCCAGCAGCTCGGACTCAAACTCCTACGAGCAGTACTTC. Its translation: CASSSDSNSYEQYF.

The genes are TRBV7-8 and TRBJ2-2; TRBD2 agrees at 9 bases. The V segment lost 3 bases and the J segment 4 bases; nucleotides outside the gene matches: 6. Germline V CDR1 and CDR2: SGHVS, FQNEAQ. The CDR3 is 16 residues long. Here the CDR3 reads CASSFRAGGGTGELFF. The DNA for the CDR3 is TGTGCCAGCAGCTTCAGGGCGGGGGGGGGCACCGGGGAGCTGTTTTTT.

The V call is TRBV7-3, the J call TRBJ1-1; 8 bases align to TRBD1. Per the germline V gene, CDR1 is SGHTA and CDR2 is FQGTGA. This CDR3 contains 15 residues. Germline trimming cut 4 bases from V and 0 bases from J; bases unmatched to any gene: 4. The DNA of the CDR3 is TGTGCCAGCAGCTCCCGGACAGGGATGAACACTGAAGCTTTCTTT. Protein sequence: CASSSRTGMNTEAFF.

This clone was counted between two and nine times. This rearrangement joins TRBV19 to TRBJ1-5, with TRBD1 matching 9 bases. The CDR3 sequence is 13 residues long. Germline CDR1 and CDR2: LNHDA and SQIVND (reference sequence). The trim removed 6 bases at V and 4 bases at J, leaving 1 base unmatched. The chain's CDR3 is CASSGTGNQPQHF. CDR3 nucleotide sequence: TGTGCCAGTAGCGGGACAGGGAATCAGCCCCAGCATTTT.

In its sample, this clone was seen a few times. The rearrangement joins TRBV5-1 to TRBJ2-7; TRBD1 aligns across 8 bases. This CDR3 comprises 14 residues. Unmatched junction bases numbered 5, after V lost 4 bases and J lost 2 bases. The germline CDR1 and CDR2 sequences are SGHRS and YFSETQ. CDR3 sequence reads: CASSTGQVPYEQYF. The CDR3 DNA follows: TGCGCCAGCAGCACGGGACAGGTACCCTACGAGCAGTACTTC.

This rearrangement joins TRBV29-1 to TRBJ2-7, with TRBD2 identical over 8 bases. V was clipped by 7 bases and J by 5 bases; unmatched bases: 7. The germline CDR1 and CDR2 sequences are SQVTM and ANQGSEA. This CDR3 is 12 amino acids long. CDR3 DNA sequence: TGCAGCGGGGGGACTAGTGTTGACGAGCAGTACTTC. Amino acid sequence: CSGGTSVDEQYF.

The chain combines TRBV5-8 with TRBJ1-1; D perhaps matches TRBD1 (5 bases). Per the germline V gene, CDR1 is SGHTS and CDR2 is YDEGEE. V was pared by 1 base and J by 4 bases, with 11 bases between. The CDR3 spans 14 residues. The CDR3 region is CASSLSWGGTEAFF. CDR3 in DNA: TGTGCCAGCAGCTTGAGTTGGGGCGGCACTGAAGCTTTCTTT.

About this clone itself: Relative to the germline gene, one junction end is altered; a read error may explain this. This chain links TRBV29-1 with TRBJ2-3, with 11 bases identical to TRBD2. The germline CDR1 and CDR2 sequences are SQVTM and ANQGSEA. The CDR3 covers 15 residues. The DNA of the CDR3 is TGCAGCGCTGAACTTAGCGGGGGGGCCTCATATACGCAGTATTTT. Amino acids: CSAELSGGASYTQYF.

This clone has a single count. V is TRBV5-6 and J is TRBJ1-2; maybe TRBD1 (5 bases). The CDR3 is 16 residues long. The germline V gene has CDR1 SGHDT and CDR2 YYEEEE. V gave up 3 bases and J gave up 3 bases, with 18 bases separating them. The CDR3 coding sequence is TGTGCCAGCAGCTCCCCCATAGCAGGGTGGGACTATGGCTACACCTTC. Encoded protein: CASSSPIAGWDYGYTF.

This chain uses TRBV2 with TRBJ1-1; TRBD1 agrees at 9 bases. The length of the CDR3 is 14 residues. Germline V gene lookup returns CDR1 SNHLY and CDR2 FYNNEI. The J segment lost 5 bases and the V segment lost 4 bases, leaving 5 bases of the junction unmatched. As DNA, the CDR3 is TGTGCCAGCAGTGGGGGGACAGGGAGAACTGAAGCTTTCTTT. The encoded protein is CASSGGTGRTEAFF.

The sample holds a few counts of this clone. The chain is built from TRBV6-1 and TRBJ1-5, with 7 bases lining up with TRBD1. The CDR3 consists of 16 residues. Germline-derived CDR1 and CDR2 are MNHNS and SASEGT. The ends lost 4 bases at V and 1 base at J; junction bases unmatched: 7. Here the CDR3 reads CASSGIGQASNQPQHF. The CDR3 bases are TGTGCCAGCAGTGGTATTGGACAGGCGAGCAATCAGCCCCAGCATTTT.

The genes are TRBV27 and TRBJ2-3, with 7 bases matching TRBD2. This CDR3 has 16 residues. Trimming cost V 5 bases and J 3 bases; bases outside gene matches: 11. Germline lookup yields CDR1 MNHEY and CDR2 SMNVEV (reference sequence). CDR3 DNA: TGTGCCAGCAGTCCTCGAGCGGGGAGTGTAACAGATACGCAGTATTTT. It translates to CASSPRAGSVTDTQYF.

The chain recombines TRBV19 with TRBJ2-1, with TRBD2 matching 11 bases. From germline, CDR1 is LNHDA and CDR2 SQIVND (reference sequence). The CDR3 spans 13 residues. The junction had 2 bases not matched to a gene; V was cut back by 7 bases and J by 6 bases. CDR3 sequence: CASKLAGGNEQFF. The CDR3 DNA reads TGTGCCAGTAAGCTAGCGGGGGGCAATGAGCAGTTCTTC.

The CDR3 coding sequence is TGTGCCAGCAGCCAGGGCAGCTCTGGAAACACCATATATTTT. Protein: CASSQGSSGNTIYF. The chain combines TRBV4-2 with TRBJ1-3, with D unclear. CDR3 size: 14 residues. CDR1 LGHNA and CDR2 YNFKEQ come from the germline V gene. The V end was cut by 3 bases, the J end by 0 bases, with 6 bases between.

This chain uses TRBV5-5 with TRBJ2-2; D is possibly TRBD2 (6 bases). Between the trimmed V and J ends, which lost 4 bases and 2 bases, there was a span of 15 bases. The V gene's germline CDR1 is SGHKS and CDR2 YYEKEE (reference sequence). This CDR3 is built from 16 residues. The CDR3 nucleotides are TGTGCCAGCAGCGACCCGGGGGTAGGAAACACCGGGGAGCTGTTTTTT. Its protein is CASSDPGVGNTGELFF.